This T cell receptor (beta chain) was sequenced in a study of control samples from healthy donors and cancer patients. Sequenced by immunoSEQ multiplex PCR; TCRdb stores in-frame clones only, minus some. The data show tens of thousands of clones, approximately 79% seen once. V shed 9 bases and J 5 bases; nucleotides not matched to a gene: 9. The CDR3 totals 14 residues. Germline V lookup: CDR1 MNHEY, CDR2 SMNVEV (reference sequence). This TCR was sampled from a man aged 55-75 years with head and neck cancer. V is TRBV27 and J is TRBJ2-1, with TRBD2 identical over 8 bases. Sequenced input: PBMCs. The CDR3 nucleotides are TGTGCCAGTGTCACGGGAGGGCCCGACAATGAGCAGTTCTTC. This encodes CASVTGGPDNEQFF.